Below are 8 T cell receptor beta chains sequenced from a single sample in a study of blood T cell repertoires in COVID-19. The assay was immunoSEQ multiplex PCR, and TCRdb's table has in-frame clones only and misses some. The sample contains about 160,000 clones, around 84% of which appear only once. What was sequenced was peripheral blood. The receptors were sampled from a man in his 70s with acute or convalescent COVID-19.

The chain recombines TRBV19 with TRBJ1-2; D uncertain. Germline V lookup: CDR1 LNHDA, CDR2 SQIVND (reference sequence). This CDR3 comprises 13 residues. Trimming removed 2 bases at V and 5 bases at J, with 9 bases between. CDR3 sequence (DNA): TGTGCCAGTAGTATACAGGATGTTTATGGCTACACCTTC. Its protein is CASSIQDVYGYTF.

The chain uses TRBV18 and TRBJ1-3; D is possibly TRBD1 (5 bases). Germline lookup yields CDR1 KGHSH and CDR2 LQKENI. This CDR3 spans 17 amino acids. The V gene lost 3 bases and the J gene lost 0 bases, with 15 bases spanning the gap. The CDR3 here is CASSPRDSPSSGNTIYF. The CDR3 region has the DNA TGTGCCAGCTCACCTCGGGACTCTCCCAGCTCTGGAAACACCATATATTTT.

CDR3 region: CASRTGGPRYGYTF. The CDR3, as DNA: TGTGCCAGCAGGACAGGGGGACCACGCTATGGCTACACCTTC. The rearrangement uses TRBV28 and TRBJ1-2, with 9 bases that match TRBD1. With V trimmed by 6 bases and J by 4 bases, 6 bases remained unmatched. The CDR3 has 14 residues. Per the germline V gene, CDR1 is MDHEN and CDR2 is SYDVKM.

The chain carries TRBV9 and TRBJ2-1; 7 nucleotides line up with TRBD2. CDR1 is SGDLS and CDR2 is YYNGEE in the germline V gene. V lost 0 bases to trimming and J lost 8 bases; unmatched junction nucleotides: 8. The CDR3 covers 15 residues. The CDR3, as DNA: TGTGCCAGCAGCGTAGGCCAGCGGGGCTGGGATGAGCAGTTCTTC. The encoded protein is CASSVGQRGWDEQFF.

The rearrangement uses TRBV5-8 and TRBJ2-7, with 9 positions matching TRBD1. The junction had 6 bases not matched to a gene; V was cut back by 3 bases and J by 2 bases. Per the germline V gene, CDR1 is SGHTS and CDR2 is YDEGEE. This CDR3 comprises 15 residues. CDR3 sequence reads: CASSSFGTGPYEQYF. The CDR3 nucleotides read TGTGCCAGCAGCTCGTTTGGGACAGGGCCCTACGAGCAGTACTTC.

V usage is TRBV28 and J usage is TRBJ2-7; possibly TRBD2 for D (7 bases). Trimming took 8 bases from V and 6 from J, leaving 17 bases between them. CDR3 length: 13 residues. Germline-derived CDR1 and CDR2 are MDHEN and SYDVKM. The CDR3 DNA is TGTGCCAGCCAAGGGGGGGCCAGACCCGAGCAGTACTTC. This translates into CASQGGARPEQYF.

The gene calls are TRBV7-3 and TRBJ2-2; 7 bases map to TRBD2. The ends lost 5 bases at V and 0 bases at J; junction bases unmatched: 6. The CDR3 is 16 residues long. The germline V gene encodes CDR1 SGHTA and CDR2 FQGTGA. The CDR3 protein is CASSVNGGSNTGELFF. The CDR3 DNA is TGTGCCAGCAGCGTCAACGGGGGGTCGAACACCGGGGAGCTGTTTTTT.

As concerns this clone: This specimen includes other DNA sequences encoding the same CDR3. V usage is TRBV6-5 and J usage is TRBJ2-7, with D possibly being TRBD2 (5 bases). The CDR3 covers 15 residues. V was shortened by 0 bases and J by 0 bases, with 9 bases between the two germline ends. The germline gives CDR1 MNHEY, CDR2 SVGAGI. As DNA, the CDR3 is TGTGCCAGCAGTTACTCGGTTGGAGGCTCCTACGAGCAGTACTTC. This translates into CASSYSVGGSYEQYF.